This TCR beta chain was captured in a study of PD-1 blockade in classical Hodgkin lymphoma. The study's findings and limits: Reports described newly diagnosed patients as having lower baseline TCR diversity than healthy donors. Differences between repertoires have undefined causes, possibly disease activity or prior therapy.

Germline V gives CDR1 MNHEY, CDR2 SVGAGI. The CDR3 has 15 residues. Trimming at V came to 0 bases and at J to 6 bases, leaving 2 bases not matched to a gene. A remark on this clone: Its matching antigen is unknown.

Specified time point: newly diagnosed, previously untreated cHL patient sample. The CD4+ T cells used were purified from thawed PBMCs through magnetic negative selection. Comparator PBMCs were from newly diagnosed, untreated classical Hodgkin lymphoma. Libraries were prepared by immunoSEQ multiplex PCR; TCRdb keeps only in-frame clonotypes and omits some of them. This table holds 15,000 to 25,000 clones, over 80% found once. Material: CD4+ T cells from blood. This receptor was identified in a human donor with classical Hodgkin lymphoma. The chain recombines TRBV6-5 with TRBJ1-5, with TRBD1 matching over 10 bases. The CDR3 loop reads CASSYSGTGVQPQHF. CDR3 nucleotide sequence: TGTGCCAGCAGTTACTCCGGGACAGGGGTTCAGCCCCAGCATTTT.